Each of the 27 T cell receptor beta chains below was sequenced from the same sample in a study of T cells in Graves' hyperthyroidism and ophthalmopathy. Researchers took RNA transcripts and amplified the TCR beta CDR3 regions from them. Using the HTBI primer set, a first-round RT-PCR was run on the TCR CDR3. TCRdb re-called the multiplex PCR reads through MiXCR, storing one row per CDR3 protein. The sample includes under 400,000 distinct CDR3 sequences, around 15% of them seen just once. What was sequenced was blood. The receptors originated from a woman aged 55-69 years with Graves' ophthalmopathy.

The chain is built from TRBV19 and TRBJ2-1; 8 bases map to TRBD2. Germline V lookup: CDR1 LNHDA, CDR2 SQIVND (reference sequence). Trimming cost V 4 bases and J 7 bases; bases outside gene matches: 12. The CDR3 loop spans 16 amino acids. The CDR3 sequence is CASSTRSPGLVNEQFF. The CDR3, as DNA: TGTGCCAGTAGTACCCGCTCCCCGGGACTAGTTAATGAGCAGTTCTTC.

The table lists this clonotype with many counts. This chain connects TRBV28 to TRBJ2-7; D is perhaps TRBD2 (6 bases). CDR3 length equals 15 residues. Trimming took 7 bases from V and 2 from J, leaving 18 bases between them. The germline V gene encodes CDR1 MDHEN and CDR2 SYDVKM. CDR3 residues: CASIPSRRVTYEQYF. CDR3 nucleotides: TGTGCCAGCATTCCCAGCAGGAGGGTCACCTACGAGCAGTACTTC.

The V call is TRBV5-6, the J call TRBJ1-6; D uncertain. Germline CDR1 is SGHDT and CDR2 is YYEEEE. CDR3 length: 15 amino acids. Trimming took 2 bases from V and 5 from J, leaving 11 bases between them. DNA for the CDR3: TGTGCCAGCAGCTTTGGTAGGCTGCATAATTCACCCCTCCACTTT. It translates to CASSFGRLHNSPLHF. Based on the CDR3 plus reference TRBV5-6 and TRBJ1-6, the full variable domain is DAGVTQSPTHLIKTRGQQVTLRCSPKSGHDTVSWYQQALGQGPQFIFQYYEEEERQRGNFPDRFSGHQFPNYSSELNVNALLLGDSALYLCASSFGRLHNSPLHFGNGTRLTVT.

In its sample, this clonotype was seen a few times. The V and J genes are TRBV24-1 and TRBJ2-5; 7 nucleotides line up with TRBD1. The germline CDR1 and CDR2 sequences are KGHDR and SFDVKD. V gave up 4 bases and J gave up 5 bases; unmatched junction bases: 6. This CDR3 has 14 amino acids. CDR3 coding DNA: TGTGCCACCAGTGACACACAGGGGCGGGAGACCCAGTACTTC. Residues: CATSDTQGRETQYF.

This rearrangement joins TRBV9 to TRBJ2-6; unclear D gene. The germline gives CDR1 SGDLS, CDR2 YYNGEE. V was shortened by 0 bases and J by 0 bases, with 13 bases between the two germline ends. The CDR3 extends over 18 amino acids. The chain's CDR3 is CASSVATDRDSGANVLTF. The CDR3 nucleotides are TGTGCCAGCAGCGTAGCTACCGATAGAGACTCTGGGGCCAACGTCCTGACTTTC. The full variable domain, in which reference TRBV9 and TRBJ2-6 provide the parts outside the CDR3, is DSGVTQTPKHLITATGQRVTLRCSPRSGDLSVYWYQQSLDQGLQFLIQYYNGEERAKGNILERFSAQQFPDLHSELNLSSLELGDSALYFCASSVATDRDSGANVLTFGAGSRLTVL.

The rearrangement uses TRBV20-1 and TRBJ2-2, with TRBD2 matching over 16 bases. J lost 4 bases, V lost 0 bases, and 17 bases had no gene match. This CDR3 contains 22 residues. Germline V gene lookup returns CDR1 DFQATT and CDR2 SNEGSKA (reference sequence). The CDR3 DNA reads as TGCAGTGCTAGAGAGACAGCGGGACTAGCGGGAGGGCCCTCCCGAGGCACCGGGGAGCTGTTTTTT. Translating gives CSARETAGLAGGPSRGTGELFF.

The V gene is TRBV5-5, the J gene TRBJ2-7, with TRBD1 as a possible D gene (5 bases). The CDR3 has 16 residues. Trimming cost V 6 bases and J 0 bases, with 19 bases left between them. The germline gives CDR1 SGHKS, CDR2 YYEKEE (reference sequence). CDR3 nucleotide sequence: TGTGCCAGCACCGCCTCCGGGCAGGGCTTCTCCTACGAGCAGTACTTC. This codes for CASTASGQGFSYEQYF.

At least ten counts were recorded for this clonotype. The V call is TRBV24-1, the J call TRBJ1-5; D unresolved. In germline, CDR1 is KGHDR, CDR2 SFDVKD. The CDR3 sequence is 13 residues long. Trimming left V 7 bases short and J 3 bases short, with 9 bases between. CDR3 residues: CATSGRVNQPQHF. The DNA of the CDR3 is TGTGCCACCAGCGGGAGGGTCAATCAGCCCCAGCATTTT.

V usage is TRBV3-1 and J usage is TRBJ2-2; 7 bases agree with TRBD2. The J segment lost 4 bases and the V segment lost 4 bases, leaving 9 bases of the junction unmatched. Per the germline V gene, CDR1 is LGHDT and CDR2 is YNNKEL (reference sequence). The CDR3 is 16 residues long. CDR3 bases: TGTGCCAGCAGCCCCGAGTGGGGCGGGAGCACCGGGGAGCTGTTTTTT. This gives the protein CASSPEWGGSTGELFF.

As for this clonotype: A read error may produce the germline difference seen at one junction end. The chain has TRBV7-7 and TRBJ1-5, with 7 nucleotides matching TRBD1. This CDR3 region has 14 residues. Germline CDR1 reads SSHAT; CDR2 reads FNYEAQ (reference sequence). The CDR3 spells CASSVPQGRQPQHF. Here the CDR3 DNA reads TGTGCTAGCAGCGTCCCACAGGGGAGGCAGCCCCAGCATTTT.

This clonotype was detected ten times or more. V usage is TRBV28 and J usage is TRBJ2-1; no reliable D call. The V end was cut by 6 bases, the J end by 7 bases, with 13 bases between. Germline CDR1 and CDR2: MDHEN and SYDVKM. The length of the CDR3 is 13 residues. In DNA form, the CDR3 reads TGTGCCAGCAGCCGCCGTGCGGCTAATGAGCAGTTCTTC. It encodes CASSRRAANEQFF.

There are many counts of this clonotype. V is TRBV11-2 and J is TRBJ2-3; 8 bases fit TRBD2. CDR3 length: 17 residues. The V and J ends lost 2 bases and 0 bases, in that order; junction bases with no gene match: 7. Germline loops: CDR1 SGHAT, CDR2 FQNNGV. CDR3 sequence: CASSLPTTSGSTDTQYF. For the CDR3, the DNA is TGTGCCAGCAGCTTACCTACCACTAGCGGTAGCACAGATACGCAGTATTTT.

This clonotype was seen more than once but under ten times. One junction end disagrees with the germline gene, perhaps due to a read error. The chain uses TRBV7-9 and TRBJ2-5, with 8 nucleotides matching TRBD2. The CDR3 totals 14 residues. From germline, CDR1 is SEHNR and CDR2 FQNEAQ (reference sequence). Written as DNA, the CDR3 is TGTGCCAGCAGCGTAGCGGGATTAGGAGAGACCCAGTACTTC. Protein sequence: CASSVAGLGETQYF.

A remark on this clonotype: This may come from a read error, since a much larger clone is one base off. The V call is TRBV11-2, the J call TRBJ2-1; possible D gene TRBD2, 6 bases. The CDR3 has 13 amino acids. V was cut by 5 bases and J by 7 bases, with 12 bases left in between. CDR1 is SGHAT and CDR2 is FQNNGV in the germline V gene. The CDR3 sequence is CASSAGPRNEQFF. Written as DNA, the CDR3 is TGTGCCAGCAGCGCGGGACCCCGGAATGAGCAGTTCTTC.

At least ten counts were recorded for this clonotype. The chain joins TRBV12-3 or TRBV12-4 to TRBJ2-5; D is unresolved. The CDR3 loop spans 13 amino acids. Trimming pared 4 bases from V and 5 bases from J, leaving 11 bases between. The DNA for the CDR3 is TGTGCCAGCAGTTGGATTCCCAAGGAGACCCAGTACTTC. Translating it yields CASSWIPKETQYF.

This clonotype has a count of ten or more. The V gene is TRBV29-1, the J gene TRBJ2-1; 10 bases align to TRBD1. The CDR3 runs to 13 residues. J lost 5 bases, V lost 6 bases, and 4 bases had no gene match. CDR1 SQVTM and CDR2 ANQGSEA come from the germline V gene. CDR3 nucleotide sequence: TGCAGCGTCGGACAGGGGGTCAACAATGAGCAGTTCTTC. Amino acid sequence: CSVGQGVNNEQFF.

In its sample, this clonotype was seen many times. The chain links TRBV11-2 to TRBJ2-7; D gene uncertain. The V end lost 5 bases, the J end lost 0 bases, and 11 bases lay between the germline ends. CDR1 and CDR2 (germline): SGHAT, FQNNGV. The CDR3 length is 14 residues. This CDR3 reads CASSRPGLSYEQYF. The CDR3 DNA reads TGTGCCAGCAGCAGACCCGGTCTCTCCTACGAGCAGTACTTC.

This clonotype was seen a few times. This chain uses TRBV12-3 or TRBV12-4 with TRBJ2-2; the D is unclear. The CDR3 is 10 amino acids. Trimming removed 7 bases at V and 5 bases at J, with 2 bases between. CDR3 amino acids: CASKTGELFF. The CDR3 nucleotides are TGTGCCAGCAAGACCGGGGAGCTGTTTTTT.

Details on this clonotype: A much larger clone lies one base from this, so it may be a read error. This chain uses TRBV24-1 with TRBJ2-1; TRBD2 matches at 9 bases. Per the germline V gene, CDR1 is KGHDR and CDR2 is SFDVKD. The CDR3 consists of 16 residues. J gave up 4 bases and V 2 bases, and 5 bases lay outside the gene matches. CDR3 nucleotide sequence: TGTGCCACCAGTGATTGGGAACTAGCGGGTTACAATGAGCAGTTCTTC. Protein: CATSDWELAGYNEQFF.

This clonotype appeared many times. The gene calls are TRBV27 and TRBJ1-1, with D possibly TRBD1 on 5 matching bases. Trimming took 2 bases from V and 4 from J, leaving 8 bases between them. The CDR3 sequence is 13 residues long. CDR1 is MNHEY, CDR2 SMNVEV, per germline (reference sequence). The CDR3 protein is CASSLEGSTEAFF. CDR3 coding DNA: TGTGCCAGCAGTTTAGAGGGGTCCACTGAAGCTTTCTTT.

This chain links TRBV6-1 with TRBJ2-1; 13 bases line up with TRBD2. This CDR3 is 19 amino acids long. Looked up from germline, CDR1 is MNHNS and CDR2 is SASEGT. V dropped 3 bases and J dropped 3; count of bases not matched to a gene: 11. CDR3 sequence: CASSDLGLAGVLDYNEQFF. CDR3 nucleotides: TGTGCCAGCAGTGATCTCGGACTAGCGGGAGTCTTAGACTACAATGAGCAGTTCTTC.

The chain combines TRBV19 with TRBJ2-7, with D maybe TRBD1 (6 bases). The V and J ends lost 7 bases and 2 bases respectively, with 12 bases between them. The CDR3 is made up of 13 amino acids. The germline V gene encodes CDR1 LNHDA and CDR2 SQIVND (reference sequence). In DNA form, the CDR3 reads TGTGCCAGTAACGCCGGGGACACCTACGAGCAGTACTTC. Encoded protein: CASNAGDTYEQYF.

This clonotype was found a few times. This sequence joins TRBV7-9 and TRBJ2-2; D is possibly TRBD1 (6 bases). This CDR3 is 14 amino acids long. Germline-derived CDR1 and CDR2 are SEHNR and FQNEAQ (reference sequence). The V gene lost 2 bases and the J gene lost 6 bases, with 10 bases spanning the gap. CDR3 in amino acids: CASSLKQGAGELFF. In DNA, the CDR3 is TGTGCCAGCAGCTTAAAACAGGGAGCCGGGGAGCTGTTTTTT.

The V and J genes are TRBV6-1 and TRBJ1-4; the D gene is possibly TRBD1 (6 bases). From germline, CDR1 is MNHNS and CDR2 SASEGT. The CDR3 sequence is 17 residues long. The V and J ends lost 8 bases and 1 base respectively, with 20 bases between them. CDR3 residues: CASEDLRRGLTNEKLFF. CDR3 DNA sequence: TGTGCCAGCGAAGACCTCAGAAGGGGGTTAACTAATGAAAAACTGTTTTTT.

A remark on this clonotype: This could be a read error, since a much larger clone is one nucleotide away. The rearrangement links TRBV6-1 to TRBJ1-2; no clear D gene. The length of the CDR3 is 13 residues. Trimming pared 6 bases from V and 4 bases from J, leaving 12 bases between. Germline values: CDR1 MNHNS, CDR2 SASEGT. The DNA of the CDR3 is TGTGCCAGCAGGAAGGCTCCAACCTATGGCTACACCTTC. This codes for CASRKAPTYGYTF.

This clonotype was seen many times. V and J are TRBV6-1 and TRBJ2-5; 11 nucleotides line up with TRBD2. The CDR3 totals 15 residues. Germline assignment: CDR1 MNHNS and CDR2 SASEGT. Losses at the gene ends were 6 bases for V and 4 bases for J; bases not matched to a gene: 7. The CDR3, as DNA: TGTGCCAGCAGACCTACTAGCGGGAGTCGAGAGACCCAGTACTTC. Residues: CASRPTSGSRETQYF.

The genes are TRBV6-1 and TRBJ1-5; D unresolved. The CDR3 sequence is 12 residues long. Germline lookup yields CDR1 MNHNS and CDR2 SASEGT. With 8 bases removed from V and 0 bases from J, the gap between germline ends came to 5 bases. Here the CDR3 reads CASRGSNQPQHF. The CDR3 coding sequence is TGTGCCAGCCGCGGTAGCAATCAGCCCCAGCATTTT.